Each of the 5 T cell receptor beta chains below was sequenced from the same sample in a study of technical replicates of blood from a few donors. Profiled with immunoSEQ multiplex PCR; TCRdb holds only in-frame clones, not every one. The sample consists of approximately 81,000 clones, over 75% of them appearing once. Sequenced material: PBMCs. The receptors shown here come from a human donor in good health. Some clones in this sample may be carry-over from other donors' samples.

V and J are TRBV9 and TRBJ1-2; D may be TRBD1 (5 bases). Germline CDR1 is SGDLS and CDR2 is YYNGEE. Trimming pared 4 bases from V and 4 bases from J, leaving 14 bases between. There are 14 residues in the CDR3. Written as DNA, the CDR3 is TGTGCCAGCAGCCCGATGACAGCCTCCTATGGCTACACCTTC. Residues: CASSPMTASYGYTF.

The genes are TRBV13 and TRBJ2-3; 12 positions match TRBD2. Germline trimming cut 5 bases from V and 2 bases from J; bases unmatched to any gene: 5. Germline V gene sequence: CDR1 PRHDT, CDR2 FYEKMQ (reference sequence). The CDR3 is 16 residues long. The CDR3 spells CASSRRTSGNTDTQYF. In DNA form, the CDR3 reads TGTGCCAGCAGCCGAAGGACTAGCGGGAACACAGATACGCAGTATTTT.

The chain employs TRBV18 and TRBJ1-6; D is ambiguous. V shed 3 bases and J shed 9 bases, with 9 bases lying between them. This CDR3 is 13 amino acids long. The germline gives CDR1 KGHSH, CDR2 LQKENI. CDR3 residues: CASSPSTLSPLHF. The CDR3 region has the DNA TGTGCCAGCTCACCTTCGACACTTTCACCCCTCCACTTT.

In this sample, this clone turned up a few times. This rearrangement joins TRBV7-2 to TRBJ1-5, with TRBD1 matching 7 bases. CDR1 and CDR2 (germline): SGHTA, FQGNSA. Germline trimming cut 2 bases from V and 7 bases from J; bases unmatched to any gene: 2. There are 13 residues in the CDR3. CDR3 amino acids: CASSLRGQQPQHF. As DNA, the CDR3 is TGTGCCAGCAGCTTAAGGGGGCAGCAGCCCCAGCATTTT.

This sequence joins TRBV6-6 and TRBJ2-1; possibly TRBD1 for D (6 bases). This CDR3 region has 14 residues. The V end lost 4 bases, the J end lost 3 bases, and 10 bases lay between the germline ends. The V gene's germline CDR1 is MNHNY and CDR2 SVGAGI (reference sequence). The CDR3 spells CASSSRGGYNEQFF. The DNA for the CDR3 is TGTGCCAGCAGTTCCAGGGGCGGCTACAATGAGCAGTTCTTC.